These 26 T cell receptor beta chains were sequenced from one sample in a study of T cell changes during pregnancy in multiple sclerosis. Here immunoSEQ multiplex PCR was the method, and the copy in TCRdb shows in-frame clones only, minus some. The profile shows some 85,000 clones, approximately 94% of them singletons. This material consisted of peripheral blood, taken in the third trimester of pregnancy. These receptors all stem from a female donor with multiple sclerosis, enrolled in a pregnancy study.

This chain links TRBV27 with TRBJ2-7, with D uncertain. V was pared by 4 bases and J by 0 bases, with 10 bases between. This CDR3 contains 14 residues. Per germline, CDR1 MNHEY and CDR2 SMNVEV (reference sequence). The CDR3 here is CASSWAGDSYEQYF. The CDR3 DNA follows: TGTGCCAGCAGTTGGGCAGGCGACTCCTACGAGCAGTACTTC.

The V gene is TRBV28, the J gene TRBJ2-7; tentatively, D is TRBD1 (6 bases). The CDR3 loop spans 14 amino acids. Germline CDR1 is MDHEN and CDR2 is SYDVKM. Between the trimmed V and J ends, which lost 5 bases and 3 bases, there was a span of 14 bases. The CDR3 sequence is CASSPVGQFYEQYF. The CDR3 DNA reads as TGTGCCAGCAGTCCGGTAGGACAGTTCTACGAGCAGTACTTC.

The chain links TRBV27 to TRBJ2-1; 14 bases line up with TRBD2. The V and J ends lost 3 bases and 8 bases, in that order; junction bases with no gene match: 6. Germline V CDR1 and CDR2: MNHEY, SMNVEV (reference sequence). The CDR3 runs to 16 residues. The CDR3 DNA reads as TGTGCCAGCAGTTTTTATGGGACTAGCGGGAGCGATGAGCAGTTCTTC. Translated: CASSFYGTSGSDEQFF.

This clone has only one observation. The chain has TRBV27 and TRBJ2-2; D may be TRBD2 (6 bases). Germline values: CDR1 MNHEY, CDR2 SMNVEV (reference sequence). Trimming pared 7 bases from V and 6 bases from J, leaving 21 bases between. The CDR3 covers 16 residues. In DNA form, the CDR3 reads TGTGCCAGCACCCCCTTTGCCGGGAGAGGGGCCGGGGAGCTGTTTTTT. Its protein is CASTPFAGRGAGELFF.

The DNA for the CDR3 is TGCGCCAGCAGCTTTGACAGGGGAGACGAGCAGTACTTC. Amino acid sequence: CASSFDRGDEQYF. The genes are TRBV5-1 and TRBJ2-7, with 8 bases aligning to TRBD1. The CDR3 consists of 13 residues. Germline V gives CDR1 SGHRS, CDR2 YFSETQ. V lost 2 bases and J lost 5; bases outside the gene matches: 3.

The rearrangement uses TRBV5-4 and TRBJ1-4, with TRBD1 matching over 9 bases. This CDR3 spans 14 amino acids. V lost 6 bases, J lost 3 bases, and 3 bases stayed unmatched. Germline assignment: CDR1 SGHNT and CDR2 YYREEE (reference sequence). CDR3 DNA sequence: TGTGCCAGCAAACAGGGGGCCTCTAATGAAAAACTGTTTTTT. It codes for CASKQGASNEKLFF.

The chain carries TRBV12-2 and TRBJ2-7; the table's D call TRBD1 went unverified against the DNA. TRBV12-2 is given as a pseudogene. This CDR3 comprises 11 residues. The CDR3 is CASRFTYEQYF. In DNA, the CDR3 is TGTGCAAGTCGCTTCACCTACGAGCAGTACTTC.

The chain carries TRBV6-5 and TRBJ1-1, with D possibly being TRBD1 (6 bases). V shed 3 bases and J shed 2 bases, with 13 bases lying between them. CDR1 is MNHEY, CDR2 SVGAGI, per germline. The CDR3 totals 15 residues. CDR3 sequence: CASSYYWTANTEAFF. CDR3 bases: TGTGCCAGCAGTTATTACTGGACAGCTAACACTGAAGCTTTCTTT.

The CDR3 loop reads CASSPVAVDTQYF. CDR3 nucleotides: TGTGCCAGCAGCCCGGTCGCCGTGGATACGCAGTATTTT. J is TRBJ2-3 and V is TRBV5-4; D is undetermined. V was trimmed by 4 bases and J by 6 bases, leaving 12 bases between them. This CDR3 is 13 amino acids long. Germline V gene sequence: CDR1 SGHNT, CDR2 YYREEE (reference sequence).

This chain uses TRBV28 with TRBJ1-4, with a weak D call TRBD1 (5 bases). The CDR3 has 15 residues. Germline loops: CDR1 MDHEN, CDR2 SYDVKM. V was pared by 6 bases and J by 5 bases, with 16 bases between. CDR3 residues: CASSPGGAGNEKLFF. The CDR3 DNA is TGTGCCAGCAGCCCCGGAGGGGCGGGAAATGAAAAACTGTTTTTT.

CDR3 coding DNA: TGTGCTAGTGGTTCGGGGACTAGCGGGAGTAGTCGGCTTTATGAGCAGTTCTTC. As protein: CASGSGTSGSSRLYEQFF. This sequence joins TRBV12-5 and TRBJ2-1; 14 bases agree with TRBD2. Trimming at V came to 4 bases and at J to 8 bases, leaving 13 bases not matched to a gene. CDR1 is LGHNT and CDR2 is FRNRAP in the germline V gene. CDR3 size: 18 residues.

The CDR3 DNA follows: TGCGCCAGCAGTCACCGACTCCTGGACAGGGGATCCGAGCAGTACTTC. It is translated as CASSHRLLDRGSEQYF. The chain has TRBV23-1 and TRBJ2-7; 9 nucleotides line up with TRBD1. TRBV23-1 is recorded as an ORF, its role being uncertain. With V trimmed by 3 bases and J by 6 bases, 12 bases remained unmatched. The CDR3 totals 16 residues.

The chain employs TRBV18 and TRBJ2-2; D is undetermined. CDR1 and CDR2 (germline): KGHSH, LQKENI. The CDR3 covers 15 residues. The V gene lost 0 bases and the J gene lost 7 bases, with 12 bases spanning the gap. The CDR3 loop is CASSPPFIYSGELFF. CDR3 DNA: TGTGCCAGCTCACCACCGTTTATATATAGCGGGGAGCTGTTTTTT.

The V and J genes are TRBV18 and TRBJ2-7; TRBD1 matches 10 bases. Germline V gene data show CDR1 as KGHSH and CDR2 as LQKENI. The CDR3 consists of 14 residues. Trimming at V came to 3 bases and at J to 7 bases, leaving 6 bases not matched to a gene. CDR3 DNA: TGTGCCAGCTCACCCCAGACAGGGGGCAGAGAGCAGTACTTC. Translating gives CASSPQTGGREQYF.

The chain has TRBV6-5 and TRBJ2-1; TRBD2 matches at 13 bases. Trimming removed 8 bases from V and 8 bases from J; junction bases left unmatched: 6. Looked up from germline, CDR1 is MNHEY and CDR2 is SVGAGI. There are 14 residues in the CDR3. The CDR3, as DNA: TGTGCCAGCCAGGGACTAGCGGGAATCTATGAGCAGTTCTTC. This translates into CASQGLAGIYEQFF.

This rearrangement joins TRBV5-1 to TRBJ2-1; 11 bases agree with TRBD2. The CDR3 covers 17 residues. Germline assignment: CDR1 SGHRS and CDR2 YFSETQ. J was trimmed by 2 bases and V by 2 bases; bases with no gene match: 6. Written as DNA, the CDR3 is TGCGCCAGCAGCTTTCCCACTAGCGGGGGTACCTACAATGAGCAGTTCTTC. This codes for CASSFPTSGGTYNEQFF.

This clone showed up just once. The chain recombines TRBV6-5 with TRBJ2-7, with D possibly matching TRBD1 (6 bases). This CDR3 region has 15 residues. CDR1 MNHEY and CDR2 SVGAGI come from the germline V gene. Trimming shortened V by 2 bases and J by 5 bases, and 16 bases separated the two germline ends. CDR3 in amino acids: CASSYGSWAGDEQYF. The CDR3 DNA reads TGTGCCAGCAGTTACGGGTCGTGGGCAGGGGACGAGCAGTACTTC.

The J gene is TRBJ2-7, the V gene TRBV30; 7 nucleotides align to TRBD1. This CDR3 contains 14 residues. V lost 5 bases and J lost 2; bases outside the gene matches: 9. Germline V gene data show CDR1 as GTSNPN and CDR2 as SVGIG (reference sequence). CDR3 sequence (DNA): TGTGCCTGGCTGGCGAGACAGGGACCCTACGAGCAGTACTTC. Its translation is CAWLARQGPYEQYF.

The CDR3 coding sequence is TGTGCCAGTAGTATGGGTTGGACAGGGTATGGCTACACCTTC. Residues: CASSMGWTGYGYTF. The chain carries TRBV19 and TRBJ1-2, with 8 positions matching TRBD1. The CDR3 has 14 residues. Germline assignment: CDR1 LNHDA and CDR2 SQIVND (reference sequence). After removal of 3 bases from V and 5 bases from J, the junction contained 5 bases not matched to a gene.

CDR3 region: CASSVANEQFF. CDR3 nucleotides: TGTGCCAGCAGCGTAGCTAATGAGCAGTTCTTC. The chain joins TRBV9 to TRBJ2-1; no clear D gene. CDR3 length equals 11 residues. Trimming removed 0 bases at V and 7 bases at J, with 2 bases between. Germline V gene lookup returns CDR1 SGDLS and CDR2 YYNGEE.

This chain joins TRBV2 and TRBJ2-5, with 10 bases aligning to TRBD1. Germline V gene data show CDR1 as SNHLY and CDR2 as FYNNEI. There are 16 residues in the CDR3. V lost 4 bases, J lost 5 bases, and 10 bases stayed unmatched. The CDR3 DNA follows: TGTGCCAGCAGTGGCCCCGGGACAGGGGTTCGGGAGACCCAGTACTTC. This codes for CASSGPGTGVRETQYF.

This clone came up a few times. V and J are TRBV10-3 and TRBJ2-1, with TRBD2 matching over 9 bases. The V segment lost 4 bases and the J segment 5 bases; nucleotides outside the gene matches: 3. The CDR3 spans 14 residues. The V gene's germline CDR1 is ENHRY and CDR2 SYGVKD. In nucleotides, the CDR3 is TGTGCCATCAGTGGGACTAGCGAACACAATGAGCAGTTCTTC. Amino acid sequence: CAISGTSEHNEQFF.

The V and J genes are TRBV27 and TRBJ1-4, with 10 bases identical to TRBD1. Germline V CDR1 and CDR2: MNHEY, SMNVEV (reference sequence). This CDR3 has 15 residues. V dropped 5 bases and J dropped 7; count of bases not matched to a gene: 7. The CDR3 protein is CASSPNRDRGEKLFF. CDR3 bases: TGTGCCAGCAGTCCTAACCGGGACAGGGGTGAAAAACTGTTTTTT.

The V and J genes are TRBV4-1 and TRBJ1-3, with D maybe TRBD1 (5 bases). Germline CDR1 MGHRA, CDR2 YSYEKL. This CDR3 has 15 residues. Trimming shortened V by 3 bases and J by 0 bases, and 9 bases separated the two germline ends. The CDR3 sequence: CASSQYQGSGNTIYF. CDR3 nucleotide sequence: TGCGCCAGCAGCCAGTATCAGGGCTCTGGAAACACCATATATTTT.

The CDR3 protein is CASSFGAGGTYEQYF. CDR3 coding DNA: TGCGCCAGCAGCTTCGGGGCGGGAGGGACCTACGAGCAGTACTTC. V gene TRBV5-1 combines with J gene TRBJ2-7, with 9 nucleotides matching TRBD2. Germline lookup yields CDR1 SGHRS and CDR2 YFSETQ. This CDR3 region has 15 residues. V lost 2 bases and J lost 2; bases outside the gene matches: 5. Full variable domain (rest looked up from reference TRBV5-1 and TRBJ2-7): KAGVTQTPRYLIKTRGQQVTLSCSPISGHRSVSWYQQTPGQGLQFLFEYFSETQRNKGNFPGRFSGRQFSNSRSEMNVSTLELGDSALYLCASSFGAGGTYEQYFGPGTRLTVT.

This chain uses TRBV6-4 with TRBJ2-3, with D perhaps TRBD2 (5 bases). CDR1 and CDR2 (germline): MRHNA, SNTAGT. Trimming removed 4 bases at V and 6 bases at J, with 8 bases between. The CDR3 extends over 12 amino acids. The CDR3 bases are TGTGCCAGCAGTGCCGGGGAGGATACGCAGTATTTT. Protein product: CASSAGEDTQYF.